Following are 15 T cell receptor beta chains from one sample sequenced in a study of metastatic and nonmetastatic thyroid tumors (dated by TCRdb to 2019 to 2021). To prepare the library, PCR was applied. Sequencer: Illumina HiSeq 4000. TCRdb cleaned the public reads at Q25 with fastp, built clones with MiXCR and kept in-frame beta chains. Here the sample has around 22,000 clones; about 20% occur a single time. The top ten clonotypes cover roughly an eighth of the sample. No treatment had been received by any patient before thyroid surgery. The sequencing sample was made of tumor tissue. The receptors stem from a female donor with papillary thyroid cancer or a benign thyroid nodule (not recorded which). Some clones in this sample may be carry-over from other donors' samples.

This clone was counted ten times or more. A clone one base away is much larger, so this may be a read error. The sample carries other DNA sequences with the same CDR3. The chain carries TRBV4-3 and TRBJ1-1; D may be TRBD1 (6 bases). CDR3 length: 14 residues. The germline V gene encodes CDR1 LGHNA and CDR2 YSLEER. CDR3 in amino acids: CASSPGAGGTEAFF. The CDR3 bases are TGCGCCAGCAGCCCCGGGGCGGGGGGCACTGAAGCTTTCTTC.

This clone is categorized as medium-sized. The CDR3 nucleotides are TGTGCCAGCAGTTATGCCCGAGTGACTTTCTTT. Its protein product is CASSYARVTFF. The chain has TRBV12-3 or TRBV12-4 and TRBJ1-1; D is uncertain. The ends were cut back, 4 bases at V and 12 bases at J, with 12 bases in the middle. The CDR3 is made up of 11 amino acids.

This clone showed up many times. This chain links TRBV5-6 with TRBJ2-1; 7 bases line up with TRBD2. Germline CDR1 SGHDT, CDR2 YYEEEE. The CDR3 has 14 residues. Trimming removed 2 bases from V and 6 bases from J; junction bases left unmatched: 5. The CDR3, as DNA: TGTGCCAGCAGCTTACTAGCGAGTATCAATGAGCAGTTCTTC. Protein product: CASSLLASINEQFF.

This clone appeared a few times. This clone may be a read error of a much larger clone one base away. V is TRBV24-1 and J is TRBJ2-3, with D perhaps TRBD2 (5 bases). CDR1 and CDR2 (germline): KGHDR, SFDVKD. V lost 4 bases and J lost 7, with 14 bases in between. The CDR3 runs to 14 residues. In DNA, the CDR3 is TGTGCCACCAGTGAACGGGATGGCCGGAATACGCAGTATTTT. Its translation: CATSERDGRNTQYF.

V usage is TRBV12-3 or TRBV12-4 and J usage is TRBJ2-3; TRBD1 matches 7 bases. Germline trimming cut 6 bases from V and 1 base from J; bases unmatched to any gene: 7. The CDR3 totals 15 residues. CDR3 bases: TGTGCCAGCAGCCGCCTCCAGGGGGGCACAGATACGCAGTATTTT. It yields the protein CASSRLQGGTDTQYF.

This chain links TRBV20-1 with TRBJ1-5; D perhaps matches TRBD1 (5 bases). Germline V gene sequence: CDR1 DFQATT, CDR2 SNEGSKA (reference sequence). The V gene lost 0 bases and the J gene lost 7 bases, with 13 bases spanning the gap. CDR3 length: 14 residues. The CDR3 is CSARDPREDQPQHF. The CDR3, as DNA: TGCAGTGCTAGAGACCCCAGGGAGGACCAGCCCCAGCATTTT.

This clone was picked up a small number of times. The V call is TRBV5-1, the J call TRBJ2-7; D is possibly TRBD1 or TRBD2 (5 bases each). The germline V and J ends were trimmed by 4 bases and 3 bases, with 14 bases remaining between them. Germline V gene data show CDR1 as SGHRS and CDR2 as YFSETQ. There are 14 residues in the CDR3. The CDR3 region has the DNA TGCGCCAGCAGCGGACGGGGCCCGAGCTACGAGCAGTACTTC. It codes for CASSGRGPSYEQYF.

This clone was recorded a few times. The rearrangement links TRBV20-1 to TRBJ1-1; D is unclear. The CDR3 is 15 residues long. V lost 5 bases and J lost 5, with 21 bases in between. Per germline, CDR1 DFQATT and CDR2 SNEGSKA (reference sequence). The CDR3 here is CSARGEDGTHTEAFF. Written as DNA, the CDR3 is TGCAGTGCTCGGGGAGAGGACGGAACCCATACTGAAGCTTTCTTT.

This clone was observed at least ten times. This chain joins TRBV29-1 and TRBJ1-1; tentative D call: TRBD1 (5 bases). CDR1 and CDR2 (germline): SQVTM, ANQGSEA. The CDR3 is made up of 15 amino acids. Trimming shortened V by 0 bases and J by 10 bases, and 21 bases separated the two germline ends. The DNA for the CDR3 is TGCAGCGTTGAAGATGAGGTGGAGGGGCGAGTGGGAGCTTTCTTT. This gives the protein CSVEDEVEGRVGAFF.

This clone was seen many times. The chain joins TRBV5-6 to TRBJ2-2, with D maybe TRBD1 (5 bases). Germline CDR1 reads SGHDT; CDR2 reads YYEEEE. Trimming removed 9 bases from V and 3 bases from J, with 12 bases in between. The CDR3 totals 13 residues. The CDR3 reads CATLDRYTGELFF. The CDR3 bases are TGTGCCACCCTCGACAGATACACCGGGGAGCTGTTTTTT.

In this sample, this clone turned up many times. The chain recombines TRBV28 with TRBJ1-1; D is unclear. This CDR3 is built from 13 residues. CDR1 MDHEN and CDR2 SYDVKM come from the germline V gene. V gave up 4 bases and J gave up 5 bases, with 11 bases separating them. The CDR3 spells CASSSPLWTEAFF. CDR3 coding DNA: TGTGCCAGCAGTTCCCCCCTTTGGACTGAAGCTTTCTTT.

In this sample, this clone turned up many times. The same CDR3 is also encoded by other DNA sequences in this sample. The rearrangement uses TRBV28 and TRBJ2-3; a possible D gene is TRBD2 (5 bases). Per germline, CDR1 MDHEN and CDR2 SYDVKM. V gave up 4 bases and J gave up 2 bases, with 19 bases separating them. The CDR3 has 17 amino acids. This chain's CDR3 is CASSSPYRLADTDTQYF. In DNA, the CDR3 is TGTGCCAGCAGTTCCCCGTATCGGCTAGCAGACACAGATACGCAGTATTTT.

V gene TRBV6-1 combines with J gene TRBJ1-1, with D possibly matching TRBD1 (6 bases). Deletions cut 6 bases from V and 4 bases from J, with 12 bases between. The CDR3 has 13 amino acids. Germline CDR1 and CDR2: MNHNS and SASEGT. CDR3 in DNA: TGTGCCAGCAGCCTAGGGGGTCCCACTGAAGCTTTCTTT. As protein: CASSLGGPTEAFF.

This clone was counted between two and nine times. The chain carries TRBV7-3 and TRBJ2-1, with D perhaps matching TRBD2 (5 bases). V was pared by 5 bases and J by 9 bases, with 14 bases between. CDR1 is SGHTA, CDR2 FQGTGA, per germline. This CDR3 is built from 13 residues. The CDR3 DNA is TGTGCCAGCAGCCCCCAAGGAGGATTTGAGCAGTTCTTC. The encoded protein is CASSPQGGFEQFF. The full variable domain, completed using reference TRBV7-3 and TRBJ2-1, is GAGVSQTPSNKVTEKGKYVELRCDPISGHTALYWYRQSLGQGPEFLIYFQGTGAADDSGLPNDRFFAVRPEGSVSTLKIQRTERGDSAVYLCASSPQGGFEQFFGPGTRLTVL.

This clone appeared many times. This may be a read error, as it is one base from a much larger clone. This rearrangement joins TRBV20-1 to TRBJ1-2, with a possible D match to TRBD1 (5 bases). The CDR3 totals 15 residues. Germline CDR1 and CDR2: DFQATT and SNEGSKA (reference sequence). The CDR3 here is CSARDFQGANCGYTF. CDR3 nucleotide sequence: TGCAGTGCTAGAGATTTCCAGGGAGCGAACTGTGGCTACACCTTC.